This T cell receptor (beta chain) was recovered during a study of CD8 T cells in Susac syndrome. This clonotype was detected only once. When the RNA was reverse transcribed, random hexamers were used with an input of about 0.5 to 1 ug. A single record per CDR3 protein comes from TCRdb applying MiXCR to the immunoSEQ multiplex PCR reads. Of 250,000 or so distinct CDR3 sequences in the sample, roughly 95% were seen once. J gave up 0 bases and V 0 bases, and 4 bases lay outside the gene matches. Germline CDR1 and CDR2: SGHDN and FVKESK. CDR3 length equals 17 residues. This clonotype originated in a human donor with multiple sclerosis. Specimen: CD4+ T cells from PBMCs. The chain joins TRBV14 to TRBJ2-1, with 8 nucleotides matching TRBD2. The CDR3 here is CASSQEVAGSSYNEQFF. The CDR3 DNA sequence: TGTGCCAGCAGCCAAGAAGTAGCGGGATCCTCCTACAATGAGCAGTTCTTC.